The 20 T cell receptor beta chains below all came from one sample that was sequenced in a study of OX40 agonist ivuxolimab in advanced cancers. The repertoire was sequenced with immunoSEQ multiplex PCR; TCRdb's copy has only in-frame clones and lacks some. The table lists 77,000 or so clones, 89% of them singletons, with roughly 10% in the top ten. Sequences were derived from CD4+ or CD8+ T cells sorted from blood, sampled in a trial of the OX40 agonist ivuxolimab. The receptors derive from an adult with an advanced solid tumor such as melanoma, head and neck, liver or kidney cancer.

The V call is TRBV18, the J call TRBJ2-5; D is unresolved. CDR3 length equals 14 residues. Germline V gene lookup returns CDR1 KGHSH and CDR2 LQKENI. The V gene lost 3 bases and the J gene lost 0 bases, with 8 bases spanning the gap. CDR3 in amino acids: CASSPSQHQETQYF. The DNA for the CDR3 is TGTGCCAGCTCACCGTCCCAGCACCAAGAGACCCAGTACTTC.

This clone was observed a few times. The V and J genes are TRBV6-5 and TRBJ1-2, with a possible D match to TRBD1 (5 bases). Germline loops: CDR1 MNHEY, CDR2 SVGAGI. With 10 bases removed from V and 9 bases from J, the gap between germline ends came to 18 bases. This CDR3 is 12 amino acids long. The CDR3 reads CATYRGGRSYTF. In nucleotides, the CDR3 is TGTGCCACCTATCGGGGCGGCAGGAGCTACACCTTC.

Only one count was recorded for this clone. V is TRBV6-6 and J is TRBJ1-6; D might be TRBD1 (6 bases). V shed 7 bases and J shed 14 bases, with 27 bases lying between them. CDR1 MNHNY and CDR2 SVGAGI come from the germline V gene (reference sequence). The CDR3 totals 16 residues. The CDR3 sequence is CASTVSTGTQNQALHF. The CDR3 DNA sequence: TGTGCCAGCACGGTGTCGACCGGGACACAGAATCAAGCCCTCCACTTT.

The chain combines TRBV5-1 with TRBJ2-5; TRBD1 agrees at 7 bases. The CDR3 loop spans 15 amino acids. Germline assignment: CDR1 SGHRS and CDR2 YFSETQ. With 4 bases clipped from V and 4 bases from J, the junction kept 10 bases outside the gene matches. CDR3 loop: CASSADPGQTETQYF. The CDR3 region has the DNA TGCGCCAGCAGCGCAGACCCGGGACAGACAGAGACCCAGTACTTC.

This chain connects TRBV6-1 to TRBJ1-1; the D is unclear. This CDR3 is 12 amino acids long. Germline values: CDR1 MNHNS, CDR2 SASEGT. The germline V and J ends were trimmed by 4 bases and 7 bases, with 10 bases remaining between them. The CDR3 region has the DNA TGTGCCAGCAGTGGTGGCGGGGATGAAGCTTTCTTT. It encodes CASSGGGDEAFF.

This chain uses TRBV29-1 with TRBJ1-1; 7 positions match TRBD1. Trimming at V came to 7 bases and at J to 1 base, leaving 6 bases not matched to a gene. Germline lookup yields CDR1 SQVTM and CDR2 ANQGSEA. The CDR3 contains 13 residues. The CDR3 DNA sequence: TGCAGCGCCATGGGACAGCCGAACACTGAAGCTTTCTTT. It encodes CSAMGQPNTEAFF.

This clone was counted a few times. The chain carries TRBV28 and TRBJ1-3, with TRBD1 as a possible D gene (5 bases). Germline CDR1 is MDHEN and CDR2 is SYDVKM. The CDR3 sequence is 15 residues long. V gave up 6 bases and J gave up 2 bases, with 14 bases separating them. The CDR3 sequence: CASRPYAGTGNTIYF. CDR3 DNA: TGTGCCAGCAGGCCCTACGCAGGGACTGGAAACACCATATATTTT. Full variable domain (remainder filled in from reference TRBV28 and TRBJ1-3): DVKVTQSSRYLVKRTGEKVFLECVQDMDHENMFWYRQDPGLGLRLIYFSYDVKMKEKGDIPEGYSVSREKKERFSLILESASTNQTSMYLCASRPYAGTGNTIYFGEGSWLTVV.

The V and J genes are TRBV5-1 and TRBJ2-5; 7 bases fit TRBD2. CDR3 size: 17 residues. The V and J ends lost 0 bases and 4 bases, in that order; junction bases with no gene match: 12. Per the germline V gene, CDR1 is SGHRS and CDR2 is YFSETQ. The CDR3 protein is CASSLAATSSRGETQYF. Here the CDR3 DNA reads TGCGCCAGCAGCTTGGCCGCGACTAGCAGTAGGGGAGAGACCCAGTACTTC.

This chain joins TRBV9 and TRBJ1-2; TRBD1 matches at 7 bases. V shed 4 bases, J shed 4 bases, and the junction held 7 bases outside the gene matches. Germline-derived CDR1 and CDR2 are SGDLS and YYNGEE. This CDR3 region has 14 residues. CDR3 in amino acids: CASSPRTGSYGYTF. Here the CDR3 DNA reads TGTGCCAGCAGCCCTCGGACAGGCTCCTATGGCTACACCTTC.

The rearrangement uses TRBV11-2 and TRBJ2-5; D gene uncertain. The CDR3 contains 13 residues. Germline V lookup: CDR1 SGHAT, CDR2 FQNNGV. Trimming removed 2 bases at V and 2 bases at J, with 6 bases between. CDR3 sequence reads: CASSLRSQETQYF. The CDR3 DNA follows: TGTGCCAGCAGCTTAAGGTCACAAGAGACCCAGTACTTC.

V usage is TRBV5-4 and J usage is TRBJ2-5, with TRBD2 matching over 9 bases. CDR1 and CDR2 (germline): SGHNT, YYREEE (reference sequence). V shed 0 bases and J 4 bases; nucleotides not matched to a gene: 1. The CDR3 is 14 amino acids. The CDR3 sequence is CASSLELAGETQYF. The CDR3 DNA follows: TGTGCCAGCAGCTTGGAACTAGCGGGAGAGACCCAGTACTTC.

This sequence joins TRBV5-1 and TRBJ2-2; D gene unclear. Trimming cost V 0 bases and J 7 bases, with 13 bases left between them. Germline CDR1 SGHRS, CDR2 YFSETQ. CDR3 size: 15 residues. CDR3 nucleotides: TGCGCCAGCAGCTTGGCCGAGTCTGTGTACGGGGAGCTGTTTTTT. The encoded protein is CASSLAESVYGELFF.

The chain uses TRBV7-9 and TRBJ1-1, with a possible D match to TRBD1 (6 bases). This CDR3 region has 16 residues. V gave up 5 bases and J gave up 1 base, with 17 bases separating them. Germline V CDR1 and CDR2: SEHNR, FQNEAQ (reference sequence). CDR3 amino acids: CASSHAGAAGNTEAFF. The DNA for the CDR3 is TGTGCCAGCAGCCATGCGGGGGCGGCTGGGAACACTGAAGCTTTCTTT.

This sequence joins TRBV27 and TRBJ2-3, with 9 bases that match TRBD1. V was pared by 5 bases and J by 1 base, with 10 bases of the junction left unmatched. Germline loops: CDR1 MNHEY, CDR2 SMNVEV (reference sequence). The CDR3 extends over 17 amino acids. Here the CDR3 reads CASSITGTGYRTDTQYF. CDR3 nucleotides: TGTGCCAGCAGTATTACCGGGACAGGGTACCGCACAGATACGCAGTATTTT.

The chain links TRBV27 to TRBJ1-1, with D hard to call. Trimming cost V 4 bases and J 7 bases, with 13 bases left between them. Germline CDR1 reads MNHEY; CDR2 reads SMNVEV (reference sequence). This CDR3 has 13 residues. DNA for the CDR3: TGTGCCAGCAGTTCCTCCGTGCGCTTTGAAGCTTTCTTT. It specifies CASSSSVRFEAFF.

CDR3 sequence reads: CASSLFSGGAAGANVLTF. In nucleotides, the CDR3 is TGTGCCAGCAGTTTATTTAGTGGAGGGGCGGCTGGGGCCAACGTCCTGACTTTC. The chain employs TRBV27 and TRBJ2-6, with D possibly matching TRBD2 (6 bases). There are 18 residues in the CDR3. Looked up from germline, CDR1 is MNHEY and CDR2 is SMNVEV (reference sequence). V dropped 1 base and J dropped 2 bases, with 15 bases sitting between them.

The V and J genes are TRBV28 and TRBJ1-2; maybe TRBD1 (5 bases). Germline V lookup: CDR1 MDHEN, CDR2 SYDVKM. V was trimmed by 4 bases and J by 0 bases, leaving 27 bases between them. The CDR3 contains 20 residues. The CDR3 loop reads CASSYGWSKSSGLANYGYTF. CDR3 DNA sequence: TGTGCCAGCAGTTATGGGTGGTCTAAGTCTTCAGGGTTGGCTAACTATGGCTACACCTTC.

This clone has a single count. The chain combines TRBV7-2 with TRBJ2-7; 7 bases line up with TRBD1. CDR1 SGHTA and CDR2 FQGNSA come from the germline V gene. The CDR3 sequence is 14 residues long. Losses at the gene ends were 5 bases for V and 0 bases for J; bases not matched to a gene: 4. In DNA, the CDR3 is TGTGCCAGCAGCCCCGGGACAGTCTCCTACGAGCAGTACTTC. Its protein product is CASSPGTVSYEQYF.

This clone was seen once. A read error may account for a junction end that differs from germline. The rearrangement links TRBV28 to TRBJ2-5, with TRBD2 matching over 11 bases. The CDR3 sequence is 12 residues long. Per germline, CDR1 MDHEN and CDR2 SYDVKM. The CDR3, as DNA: TGTGCCAGCAGTCCTCTGGGTAGCGGGAGGGACTTC. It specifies CASSPLGSGRDF.

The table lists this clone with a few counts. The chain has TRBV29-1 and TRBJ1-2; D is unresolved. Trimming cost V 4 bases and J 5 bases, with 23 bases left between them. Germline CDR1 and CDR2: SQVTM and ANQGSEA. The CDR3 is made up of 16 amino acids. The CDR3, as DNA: TGCAGCGTTGGAAAAACTTATCGGGCAGAACTTTATGGCTACACCTTC. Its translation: CSVGKTYRAELYGYTF. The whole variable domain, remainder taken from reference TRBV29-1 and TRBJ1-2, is SAVISQKPSRDICQRGTSLTIQCQVDSQVTMMFWYRQQPGQSLTLIATANQGSEATYESGFVIDKFPISRPNLTFSTLTVSNMSPEDSSIYLCSVGKTYRAELYGYTFGSGTRLTVV.